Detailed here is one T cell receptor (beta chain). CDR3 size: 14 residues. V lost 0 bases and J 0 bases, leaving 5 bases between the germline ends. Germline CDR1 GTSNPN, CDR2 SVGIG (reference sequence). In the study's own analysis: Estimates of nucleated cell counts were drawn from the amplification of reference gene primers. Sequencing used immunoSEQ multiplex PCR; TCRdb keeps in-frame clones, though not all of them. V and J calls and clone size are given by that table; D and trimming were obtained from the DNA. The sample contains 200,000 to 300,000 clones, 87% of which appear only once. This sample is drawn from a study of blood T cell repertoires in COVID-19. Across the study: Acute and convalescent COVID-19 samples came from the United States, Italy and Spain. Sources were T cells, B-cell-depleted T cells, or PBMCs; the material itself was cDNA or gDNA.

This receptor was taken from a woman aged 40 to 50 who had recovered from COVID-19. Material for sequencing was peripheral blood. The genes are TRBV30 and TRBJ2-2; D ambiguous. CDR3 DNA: TGTGCCTGGAGTGTACACGCGAACACCGGGGAGCTGTTTTTT. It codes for CAWSVHANTGELFF.